This T cell receptor (beta chain) is from a study of blood T cell repertoires in COVID-19. On the study more broadly: Donors in Cohort 3 who had recovered were those with two negative PCRs, healthcare professional clearance, or resolution of their symptoms. Sources were T cells, B-cell-depleted T cells, or PBMCs; the material itself was cDNA or gDNA.

Method: immunoSEQ multiplex PCR; TCRdb's copy keeps in-frame clones and lacks some. The sample includes more than 300,000 clones, about 90% of them seen just once. The age range of participants was about 18 to 95 years, with residence in fewer than 25 US areas. Self-reported history from a screening survey and questionnaire set each donor's cohort. Trimming took 2 bases from V and 8 from J, leaving 18 bases between them. The CDR3 runs to 16 residues. Germline lookup yields CDR1 MNHNS and CDR2 SASEGT. Sample: PBMCs or T cells enriched from blood (not recorded which). The receptor comes from a middle-aged man in a cohort exposed to, infected with or recovered from COVID-19 (not recorded which). The gene calls are TRBV6-1 and TRBJ1-4, with D possibly being TRBD1 (5 bases). Written as DNA, the CDR3 is TGTGCCAGCAGTGAAAGAGGATCAGGGATTAGGGAAAAACTGTTTTTT. Protein: CASSERGSGIREKLFF.